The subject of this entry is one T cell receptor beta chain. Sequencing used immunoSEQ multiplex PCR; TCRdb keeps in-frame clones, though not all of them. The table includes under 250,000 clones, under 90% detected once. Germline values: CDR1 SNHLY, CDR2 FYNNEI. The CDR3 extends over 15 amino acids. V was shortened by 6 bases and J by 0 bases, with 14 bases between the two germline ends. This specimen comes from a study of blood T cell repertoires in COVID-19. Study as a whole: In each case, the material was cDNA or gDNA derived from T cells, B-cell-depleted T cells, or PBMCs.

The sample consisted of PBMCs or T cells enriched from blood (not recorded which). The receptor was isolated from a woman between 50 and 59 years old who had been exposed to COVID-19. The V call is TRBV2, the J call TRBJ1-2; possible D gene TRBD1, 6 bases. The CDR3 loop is CASSPTTGTNYGYTF. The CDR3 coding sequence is TGTGCCAGCAGCCCCACGACAGGAACTAACTATGGCTACACCTTC.